These T cell receptor beta chains were read from a single sample in a study of blood T cell repertoires in COVID-19. Here immunoSEQ multiplex PCR was the method, and the copy in TCRdb shows in-frame clones only, minus some. The sample holds more than 350,000 clones; nearly 90% are singletons and the top ten take roughly 1.4%. The sequenced sample consisted of PBMCs or T cells enriched from blood (not recorded which). All receptors derive from a woman in her late teens or twenties who had been exposed to COVID-19. Each CDR3 is given with its conserved first and last residue. A D gene is named only where the DNA matches it firmly. Where a row states a size, it is once, few, many or the class of an expanded clone; other rows omit it.

J gene | clone size | V gene | D gene | CDR3 DNA | CDR3 protein
TRBJ2-7 | once | TRBV21-1 | . | TGTGCCAGCGCGGAGGGCCTGTTGGGCGAGCAGTACTTC | CASAEGLLGEQYF
TRBJ2-3 | . | TRBV6-5 | TRBD1 | TGTGCCAGCAGTCAAACAGGGGGCCCAACAGATACGCAGTATTTT | CASSQTGGPTDTQYF
TRBJ1-1 | . | TRBV20-1 | . | TGCAGTGCTAGTACAGATATGAACACTGAAGCTTTCTTT | CSASTDMNTEAFF
TRBJ1-2 | . | TRBV5-1 | TRBD1 | TGCGCCAGCAGCATGGGGGACAGGTTGAGTGGCTACACCTTC | CASSMGDRLSGYTF
TRBJ1-4 | . | TRBV28 | . | TGTGCCAGCAGTCTAATCCGTAGGGGCACTAATGAAAAACTGTTTTTT | CASSLIRRGTNEKLFF
TRBJ1-1 | . | TRBV11-3 | TRBD1 | TGTGCCAGCAGCTTACAGGGGGCGGATGGTGAAGCTTTCTTT | CASSLQGADGEAFF
TRBJ2-7 | . | TRBV7-2 | TRBD1 | TGTGCCAGCAGCTTATCTGGACAGGGTAGGGACGAGCAGTACTTC | CASSLSGQGRDEQYF
TRBJ2-7 | . | TRBV7-2 | . | TGTGCCAGCAGCTTAGCGGGCACTCCGTACTACGAGCAGTACTTC | CASSLAGTPYYEQYF
TRBJ2-7 | few | TRBV27 | . | TGTGCCAGCAGTTTAACTCAAAGGGGCGACGAGCAGTACTTC | CASSLTQRGDEQYF
TRBJ2-7 | . | TRBV7-2 | TRBD1 | TGTGCCAGCAGCGGACAGGGGGTTTTGGCCGAGCAGTACTTC | CASSGQGVLAEQYF
TRBJ2-5 | . | TRBV7-9 | . | TGTGCCAGCAGCCAGGGACTCCCACAAGAGACCCAGTACTTC | CASSQGLPQETQYF
TRBJ2-7 | once | TRBV25-1 | TRBD1 | TGTGCCAGCAGTGCTTTGGACAGGGGATGGGACGAGCAGTACTTC | CASSALDRGWDEQYF
TRBJ2-3 | few | TRBV10-1 | . | TGCGCCATGGTCGGGCGGGACGATACGCAGTATTTT | CAMVGRDDTQYF
TRBJ2-1 | . | TRBV18 | TRBD2 | TGTGCCAGCTCACCGACCACTAGCGGGAGACGGGATGAGCAGTTCTTC | CASSPTTSGRRDEQFF
TRBJ2-7 | . | TRBV7-8 | . | TGTGCCAGCAGCCGTACAGAGACCTACGAGCAGTACTTC | CASSRTETYEQYF
TRBJ2-2 | . | TRBV9 | . | TGTGCCAGCAGCGTACTAGCGCTTAGCACCGGGGAGCTGTTTTTT | CASSVLALSTGELFF
TRBJ2-3 | . | TRBV5-8 | TRBD2 | TGTGCCAGCAGCCACCGGACTAGCGGGGGCACAGATACGCAGTATTTT | CASSHRTSGGTDTQYF
TRBJ2-7 | . | TRBV5-6 | TRBD2 | TGTGCCAGCAGCCCCCTAGCGGGGGGCTACGAGCAGTACTTC | CASSPLAGGYEQYF
TRBJ1-5 | . | TRBV28 | TRBD1 | TGTGCCAGCAGTACCGGGACAGGGCACAATCAGCCCCAGCATTTT | CASSTGTGHNQPQHF
TRBJ2-2 | . | TRBV18 | . | TGTGCCAGCTCACCGCCAGGGCGAGGCACCGGGGAGCTGTTTTTT | CASSPPGRGTGELFF
TRBJ2-3 | once | TRBV3-1/TRBV3-2 | TRBD2 | TGTGCCAGCAGCCAAGTTACTAGCGGAATGGAAGATACGCAGTATTTT | CASSQVTSGMEDTQYF
TRBJ2-7 | . | TRBV28 | TRBD1 | TGTGCCAGCAGCCGCCTCACAGGGGGGTCTTTGTACGAGCAGTACTTC | CASSRLTGGSLYEQYF
TRBJ1-2 | . | TRBV15 | . | TGTGCCACCAGCAGAACCTCCGGGGGTATTGGCTATGGCTACACCTTC | CATSRTSGGIGYGYTF
TRBJ1-2 | . | TRBV10-3 | . | TGTGCCATCAGTGAGTCGACAGGAGCCTTATATTCGTATGGCTACACCTTC | CAISESTGALYSYGYTF
TRBJ2-7 | . | TRBV18 | TRBD2 | TGTGCCAGCTCTCCGAGCAGGACTAGCGGGGGGTACGAGCAGTACTTC | CASSPSRTSGGYEQYF
TRBJ1-1 | . | TRBV9 | . | TGTGCCAGCAGCCACGCTGGGGGGAGCACTGAAGCTTTCTTT | CASSHAGGSTEAFF
TRBJ1-4 | . | TRBV4-1 | . | TGCGCCAGCAGCCAAGGAAGCCAAGGGAGGCAAAATGAAAAACTGTTTTTT | CASSQGSQGRQNEKLFF
TRBJ1-2 | few | TRBV28 | . | TGTGCCAGCAGTTTTACAGGCGTCTATGGCTACACCTTC | CASSFTGVYGYTF
TRBJ2-7 | . | TRBV27 | TRBD1 | TGTGCCAGCAGCGCAGGGGGCTCCTACGAGCAGTACTTC | CASSAGGSYEQYF
TRBJ2-5 | . | TRBV28 | TRBD1 | TGTGCCAGCAATGGACAGGCGGAGACCCAGTACTTC | CASNGQAETQYF
TRBJ2-2 | . | TRBV4-1 | TRBD2 | TGCGCCAGCAGCCAAGGACTAGCGAGCGGGGAGCTGTTTTTT | CASSQGLASGELFF
TRBJ1-3 | . | TRBV28 | . | TGTGCCAGCAGTTCTCCCCCTAGCGGGAGCAACACCATATATTTT | CASSSPPSGSNTIYF
TRBJ1-6 | . | TRBV28 | TRBD1 | TGTGCCAGCAGCCATCCCGGGACAGGGTTTAGATCACCCCTCCACTTT | CASSHPGTGFRSPLHF
TRBJ1-5 | . | TRBV2 | . | TGTGCCAGCAGTCTGGATAGGGGCTATCAGCCCCAGCATTTT | CASSLDRGYQPQHF
TRBJ1-1 | few | TRBV3-1/TRBV3-2 | . | TGTGCCAGCAGCCCCTCCGGGGATAACGCTGAAGCTTTCTTT | CASSPSGDNAEAFF
TRBJ2-2 | . | TRBV25-1 | TRBD1 | TGTGCCAGCAGTAGACAGGGGGCGGCCGGGGAGCTGTTTTTT | CASSRQGAAGELFF
TRBJ1-1 | . | TRBV28 | TRBD1 | TGTGCCAGCACCACACAGGGGGCGAGTAGGGAAGCTTTCTTT | CASTTQGASREAFF
TRBJ2-5 | . | TRBV4-1 | TRBD2 | TGCGCCAGCAGCCAAGTGGAACAGCGGGAGGATTTAGAGACCCAGTACTTC | CASSQVEQREDLETQYF
TRBJ2-7 | . | TRBV4-2 | . | TGTGCCAGCAGCCAAGATCAGGGGTACGAGCAGTACTTC | CASSQDQGYEQYF
TRBJ2-5 | . | TRBV19 | TRBD1 | TGTGCCAGTAGTCCGGGACAGGGGTCAGGGACCCAGTACTTC | CASSPGQGSGTQYF
TRBJ2-7 | . | TRBV6-1 | TRBD1 | TGTGCCAGCAGTGAGACAGGGATCCACGAGCAGTACTTC | CASSETGIHEQYF
TRBJ2-5 | . | TRBV28 | TRBD2 | TGTGCCAGCAGTTCAACGGTAGCGGGAGCGGAGACCCAGTACTTC | CASSSTVAGAETQYF
TRBJ2-1 | . | TRBV24-1 | TRBD2 | TGTGCCACCAGTGATGGGGCGGGAGGGCACTACAATGAGCAGTTCTTC | CATSDGAGGHYNEQFF
TRBJ1-2 | . | TRBV5-4 | TRBD1 | TGTGCCAGCAGCGTGACAGGGCTCGGCTACACCTTC | CASSVTGLGYTF
TRBJ1-6 | few | TRBV5-4 | . | TGTGCCAGCAGCTTGTCTCAGAGAGGGAATTCACCCCTCCACTTT | CASSLSQRGNSPLHF
TRBJ1-3 | . | TRBV21-1 | . | TGTGCCAGCAGAAACAGTGGAAACACCATATATTTT | CASRNSGNTIYF
TRBJ2-7 | . | TRBV7-2 | TRBD2 | TGTGCCAGCAGCTTAGTGACTAGCGGGTCCTCCTACGAGCAGTACTTC | CASSLVTSGSSYEQYF
TRBJ1-6 | . | TRBV7-2 | . | TGTGCCAGCACCGCCGTACACGTTGGTCAAAGTTCACCCCTCCACTTT | CASTAVHVGQSSPLHF
TRBJ1-2 | . | TRBV10-3 | TRBD1 | TGTGCCATCGGGCCAGGACAGGGGTATAACTATGGCTACACCTTC | CAIGPGQGYNYGYTF
TRBJ1-1 | . | TRBV28 | TRBD1 | TGTGCCAGCAGTTCAATATACCAGGGGGCCACTGAAGCTTTCTTT | CASSSIYQGATEAFF
TRBJ2-1 | . | TRBV11-3 | TRBD2 | TGTGCCAGCAGCTTAACTAGCGGGAGTTACAATGAGCAGTTCTTC | CASSLTSGSYNEQFF
TRBJ1-3 | . | TRBV9 | . | TGTGCCAGCAGCGTTGCTAGCTCTGGAAACACCATATATTTT | CASSVASSGNTIYF
TRBJ2-7 | . | TRBV19 | . | TGTGCCAGTAGTCCCGGACAGTTCTACGAGCAGTACTTC | CASSPGQFYEQYF